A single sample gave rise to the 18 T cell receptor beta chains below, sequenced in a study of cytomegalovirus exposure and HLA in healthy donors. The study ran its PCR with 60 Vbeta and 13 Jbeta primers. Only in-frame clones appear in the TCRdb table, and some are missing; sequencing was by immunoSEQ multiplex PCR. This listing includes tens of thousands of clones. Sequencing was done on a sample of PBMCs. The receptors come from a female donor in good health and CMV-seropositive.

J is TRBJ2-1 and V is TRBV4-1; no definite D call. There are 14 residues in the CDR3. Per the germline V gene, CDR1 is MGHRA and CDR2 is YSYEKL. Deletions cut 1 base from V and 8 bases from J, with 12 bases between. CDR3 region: CASSQGRSGDEQFF. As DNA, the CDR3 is TGCGCCAGCAGCCAAGGGCGGTCCGGTGATGAGCAGTTCTTC.

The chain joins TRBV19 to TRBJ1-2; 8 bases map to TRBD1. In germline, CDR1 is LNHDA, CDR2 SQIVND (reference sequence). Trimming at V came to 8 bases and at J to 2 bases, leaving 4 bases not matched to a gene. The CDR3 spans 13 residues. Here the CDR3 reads CASRTGLNYGYTF. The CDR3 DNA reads TGTGCCAGTCGGACAGGGTTGAACTATGGCTACACCTTC.

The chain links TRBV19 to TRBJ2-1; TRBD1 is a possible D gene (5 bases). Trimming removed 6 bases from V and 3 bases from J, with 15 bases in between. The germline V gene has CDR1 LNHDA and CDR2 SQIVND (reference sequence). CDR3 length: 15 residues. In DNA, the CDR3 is TGTGCCAGTAGGTCCAGGGATTCGGGCTACAATGAGCAGTTCTTC. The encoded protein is CASRSRDSGYNEQFF.

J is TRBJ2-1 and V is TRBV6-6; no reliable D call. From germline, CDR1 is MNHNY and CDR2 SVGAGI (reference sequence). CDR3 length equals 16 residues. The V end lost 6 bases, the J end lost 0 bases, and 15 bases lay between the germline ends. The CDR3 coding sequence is TGTGCCAGCAGGCCCTCGGCGAGGAGCTCCTACAATGAGCAGTTCTTC. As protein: CASRPSARSSYNEQFF.

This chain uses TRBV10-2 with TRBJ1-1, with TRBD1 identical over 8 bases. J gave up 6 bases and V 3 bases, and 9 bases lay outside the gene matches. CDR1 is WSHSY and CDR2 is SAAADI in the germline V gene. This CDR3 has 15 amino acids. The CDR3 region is CASSEPYRGSPEAFF. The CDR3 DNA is TGCGCCAGCAGTGAACCTTACAGGGGGAGCCCTGAAGCTTTCTTT.

The chain's CDR3 is CASSLGTVQGREQYF. DNA of the CDR3: TGTGCCAGCAGTTTAGGGACAGTCCAAGGACGGGAGCAGTACTTC. The chain carries TRBV27 and TRBJ2-7; TRBD1 aligns across 7 bases. The V segment lost 2 bases and the J segment 7 bases; nucleotides outside the gene matches: 11. The germline gives CDR1 MNHEY, CDR2 SMNVEV (reference sequence). This CDR3 is built from 15 residues.

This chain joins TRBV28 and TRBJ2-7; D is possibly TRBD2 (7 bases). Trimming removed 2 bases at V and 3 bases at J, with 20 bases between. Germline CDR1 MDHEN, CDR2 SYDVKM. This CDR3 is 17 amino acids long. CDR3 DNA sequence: TGTGCCAGCAGTTTACCCCCAACTAGGGGGAGGGACTACGAGCAGTACTTC. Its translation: CASSLPPTRGRDYEQYF.

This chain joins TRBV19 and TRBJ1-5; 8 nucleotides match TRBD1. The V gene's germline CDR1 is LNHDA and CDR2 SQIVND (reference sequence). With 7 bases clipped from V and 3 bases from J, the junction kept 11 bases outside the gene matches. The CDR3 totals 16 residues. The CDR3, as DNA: TGTGCCAGTACCCGAGACAGGGGTGGGATCAATCAGCCCCAGCATTTT. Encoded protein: CASTRDRGGINQPQHF.

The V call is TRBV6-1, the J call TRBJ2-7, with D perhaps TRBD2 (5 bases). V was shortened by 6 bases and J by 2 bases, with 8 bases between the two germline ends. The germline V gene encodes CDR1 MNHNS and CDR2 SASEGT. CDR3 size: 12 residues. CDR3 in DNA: TGTGCCAGCAGAGGACTTACCTACGAGCAGTACTTC. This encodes CASRGLTYEQYF.

For the CDR3, the DNA is TGTGCCAGCAGCTTATCCCAAGATACGCAGTATTTT. Protein product: CASSLSQDTQYF. J is TRBJ2-3 and V is TRBV7-9; no clear D. The germline CDR1 and CDR2 sequences are SEHNR and FQNEAQ (reference sequence). The CDR3 extends over 12 amino acids. Trimming took 2 bases from V and 5 from J, leaving 5 bases between them.

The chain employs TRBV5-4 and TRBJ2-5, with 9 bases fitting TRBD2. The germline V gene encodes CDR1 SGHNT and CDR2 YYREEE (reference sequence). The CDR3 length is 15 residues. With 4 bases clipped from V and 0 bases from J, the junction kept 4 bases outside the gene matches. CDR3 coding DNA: TGTGCCAGCAGCCCCGGCGGGAGGGACCAAGAGACCCAGTACTTC. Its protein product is CASSPGGRDQETQYF.

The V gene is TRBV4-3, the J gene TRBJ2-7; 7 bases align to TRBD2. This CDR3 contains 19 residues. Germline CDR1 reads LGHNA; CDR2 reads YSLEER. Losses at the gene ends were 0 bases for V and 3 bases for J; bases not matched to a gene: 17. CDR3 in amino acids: CASSQELLSWGGKNYEQYF. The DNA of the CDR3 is TGCGCCAGCAGCCAAGAGCTGCTTAGTTGGGGGGGTAAGAACTACGAGCAGTACTTC.

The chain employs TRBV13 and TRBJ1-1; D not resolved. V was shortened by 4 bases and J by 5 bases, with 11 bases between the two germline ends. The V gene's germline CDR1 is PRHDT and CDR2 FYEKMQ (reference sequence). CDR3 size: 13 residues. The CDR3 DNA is TGTGCCAGCAGCTCCGGGTTTCGTACTGAAGCTTTCTTT. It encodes CASSSGFRTEAFF.

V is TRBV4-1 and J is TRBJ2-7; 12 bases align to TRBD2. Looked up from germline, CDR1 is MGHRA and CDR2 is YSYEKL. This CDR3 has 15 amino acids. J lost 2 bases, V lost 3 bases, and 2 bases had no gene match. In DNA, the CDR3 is TGCGCCAGCAGCCACTCTAGCGGGGGGGCCTACGAGCAGTACTTC. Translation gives CASSHSSGGAYEQYF.

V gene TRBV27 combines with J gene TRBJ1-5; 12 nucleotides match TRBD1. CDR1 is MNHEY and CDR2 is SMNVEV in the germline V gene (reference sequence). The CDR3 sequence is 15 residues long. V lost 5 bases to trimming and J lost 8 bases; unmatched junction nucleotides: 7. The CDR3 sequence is CASSEGTGGREPQHF. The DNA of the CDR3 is TGTGCCAGCAGTGAGGGGACAGGGGGCCGGGAGCCCCAGCATTTT.

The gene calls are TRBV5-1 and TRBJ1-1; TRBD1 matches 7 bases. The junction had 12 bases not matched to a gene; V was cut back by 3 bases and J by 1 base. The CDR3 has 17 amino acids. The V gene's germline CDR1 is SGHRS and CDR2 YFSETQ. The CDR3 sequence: CASSSGLNRGGNTEAFF. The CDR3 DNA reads TGCGCCAGCAGCTCTGGCCTTAACAGGGGTGGGAACACTGAAGCTTTCTTT. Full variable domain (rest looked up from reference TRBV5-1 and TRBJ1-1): KAGVTQTPRYLIKTRGQQVTLSCSPISGHRSVSWYQQTPGQGLQFLFEYFSETQRNKGNFPGRFSGRQFSNSRSEMNVSTLELGDSALYLCASSSGLNRGGNTEAFFGQGTRLTVV.

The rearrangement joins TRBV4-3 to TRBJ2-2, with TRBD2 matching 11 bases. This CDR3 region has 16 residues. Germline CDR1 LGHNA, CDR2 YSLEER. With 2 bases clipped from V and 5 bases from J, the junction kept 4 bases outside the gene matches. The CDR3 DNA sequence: TGCGCCAGCAGCCAATTAGCGGGGGGGCAGACCGGGGAGCTGTTTTTT. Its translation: CASSQLAGGQTGELFF.

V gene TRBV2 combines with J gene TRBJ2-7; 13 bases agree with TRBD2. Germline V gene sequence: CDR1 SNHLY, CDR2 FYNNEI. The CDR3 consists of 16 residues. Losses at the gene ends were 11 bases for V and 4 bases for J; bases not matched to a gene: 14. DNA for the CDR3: TGTGCCGGGGCGGCAAGACTAGCGGGAGGTAATTACGAGCAGTACTTC. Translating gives CAGAARLAGGNYEQYF.